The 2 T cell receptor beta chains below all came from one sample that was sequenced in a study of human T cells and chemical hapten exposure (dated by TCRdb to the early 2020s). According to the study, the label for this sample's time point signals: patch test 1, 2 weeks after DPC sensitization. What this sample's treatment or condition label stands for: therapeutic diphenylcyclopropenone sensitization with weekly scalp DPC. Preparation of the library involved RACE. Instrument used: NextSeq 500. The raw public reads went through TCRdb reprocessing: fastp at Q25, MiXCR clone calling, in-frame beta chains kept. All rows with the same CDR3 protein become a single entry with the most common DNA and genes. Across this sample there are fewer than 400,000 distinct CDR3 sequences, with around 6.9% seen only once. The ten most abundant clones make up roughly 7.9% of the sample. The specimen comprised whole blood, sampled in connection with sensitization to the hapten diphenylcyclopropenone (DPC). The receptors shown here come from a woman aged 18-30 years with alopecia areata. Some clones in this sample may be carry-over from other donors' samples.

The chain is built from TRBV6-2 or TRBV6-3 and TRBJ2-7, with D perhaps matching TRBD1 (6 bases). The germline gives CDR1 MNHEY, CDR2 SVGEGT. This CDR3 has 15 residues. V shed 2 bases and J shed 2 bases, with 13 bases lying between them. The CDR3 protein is CASSYPPTGTYEQYF. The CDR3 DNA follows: TGTGCCAGCAGTTACCCCCCTACAGGGACCTACGAGCAGTACTTC.

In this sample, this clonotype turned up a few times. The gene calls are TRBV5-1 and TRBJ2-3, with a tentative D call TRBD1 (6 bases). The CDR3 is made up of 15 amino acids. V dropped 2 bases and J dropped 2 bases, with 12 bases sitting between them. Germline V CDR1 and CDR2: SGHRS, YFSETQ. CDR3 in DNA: TGCGCCAGCAGCTTCGGGACACTTCACACAGATACGCAGTATTTT. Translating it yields CASSFGTLHTDTQYF.